These T cell receptor beta chains were read from a single sample in a study of cytomegalovirus exposure and HLA in healthy donors. Measured with immunoSEQ multiplex PCR; TCRdb has only the in-frame clones, and not every one. Of about 65,000 clones in the sample, about 90% are singletons; the top ten hold 1.3%. Sequenced material: PBMCs. These receptors came from a woman under 30 in good health and CMV-seronegative. The CDR3 runs from the conserved cysteine through the conserved F or W. The order of the fields is V gene, J gene, D gene, clone size, CDR3 protein, CDR3 DNA. The D gene is left open where the match is weak. Clone size is not always given. Where it is, it says once, few, many or a class for expanded clones.

TRBV2,TRBJ2-7,TRBD2,once,CASNGLVPSEQYF,TGTGCCAGCAATGGACTAGTTCCTTCTGAGCAGTACTTC
TRBV20-1,TRBJ2-4,TRBD2,NA,CSAQGEGIQYF,TGCAGTGCCCAAGGGGAGGGCATTCAGTACTTC
TRBV11-3,TRBJ1-4,NA,NA,CASSLEGATNEKLFF,TGTGCCAGCAGCTTGGAGGGAGCAACTAATGAAAAACTGTTTTTT
TRBV7-6,TRBJ1-3,NA,once,CASSPGTAGNTIYF,TGTGCCAGCAGTCCCGGGACTGCTGGAAACACCATATATTTT
TRBV5-1,TRBJ2-1,TRBD2,NA,CASSLPTSGTSSYNEQFF,TGCGCCAGCAGCCTGCCTACTAGCGGGACGAGCTCCTACAATGAGCAGTTCTTC
TRBV2,TRBJ1-4,NA,once,CASSEWTGEKLFF,TGTGCCAGCAGTGAATGGACGGGAGAAAAACTGTTTTTT
TRBV20-1,TRBJ2-7,NA,NA,CSLPGSYEQYF,TGCAGCTTACCAGGCTCCTACGAGCAGTACTTC
TRBV5-5,TRBJ2-7,NA,NA,CASSPTANSYEQYF,TGTGCCAGCAGCCCGACAGCAAACTCCTACGAGCAGTACTTC
TRBV2,TRBJ1-5,NA,NA,CASSQGDSNQPQHF,TGTGCCAGCAGTCAAGGCGATAGCAATCAGCCCCAGCATTTT
TRBV28,TRBJ1-4,NA,NA,CASSLSWQDSNEKLFF,TGTGCCAGCAGTTTAAGCTGGCAGGACTCCAACGAAAAACTGTTTTTT
TRBV11-2,TRBJ2-7,TRBD2,NA,CASSLGGFYEQYF,TGTGCCAGCAGCTTGGGAGGGTTCTACGAGCAGTACTTC
TRBV2,TRBJ2-7,TRBD1,NA,CASSADRFNYEQYF,TGTGCCAGCAGCGCGGACAGGTTCAACTACGAGCAGTACTTC
TRBV15,TRBJ2-3,TRBD2,NA,CATSAGLAATDTQYF,TGTGCCACCAGCGCGGGACTAGCGGCCACAGATACGCAGTATTTT
TRBV29-1,TRBJ1-4,NA,NA,CSVKFLSHEKLFF,TGCAGCGTAAAATTCTTAAGCCATGAAAAACTGTTTTTT
TRBV30,TRBJ2-1,NA,NA,CAWSVGGYEQFF,TGTGCCTGGAGTGTAGGAGGGTATGAGCAGTTCTTC
TRBV9,TRBJ1-4,NA,NA,CASSHGNPLGGEKLFF,TGTGCCAGCAGCCACGGAAATCCTCTGGGGGGGGAAAAACTGTTTTTT
TRBV29-1,TRBJ2-7,NA,NA,CSVGLASYEQYF,TGCAGCGTTGGGCTAGCGTCCTACGAGCAGTACTTC
TRBV19,TRBJ1-2,NA,NA,CASSIELKRARPGGYTF,TGTGCCAGTAGTATAGAGCTCAAACGAGCCCGTCCGGGTGGCTACACCTTC
TRBV30,TRBJ1-2,TRBD1,NA,CAWGTGGKGYGYTF,TGTGCCTGGGGGACAGGGGGCAAAGGCTATGGCTACACCTTC
TRBV30,TRBJ1-2,TRBD1,NA,CAWNRGRGRGNYGYTF,TGTGCCTGGAACAGGGGCAGGGGGCGGGGAAACTATGGCTACACCTTC
TRBV5-1,TRBJ1-1,NA,NA,CASSLYILGAKGNTEAFF,TGCGCCAGCAGCTTGTATATCTTAGGGGCGAAGGGAAACACTGAAGCTTTCTTT
TRBV5-1,TRBJ2-3,TRBD2,NA,CASSRAVAGGTTDTQYF,TGCGCCAGCAGCCGCGCGGTAGCGGGCGGCACCACAGATACGCAGTATTTT
TRBV6-1,TRBJ2-7,TRBD1,NA,CASRRGGVVSYEQYF,TGTGCCAGCCGCCGAGGGGGCGTCGTGTCCTACGAGCAGTACTTC
TRBV5-6,TRBJ2-7,TRBD1,NA,CASSLGQAEQYF,TGTGCCAGCAGCCTAGGACAGGCCGAGCAGTACTTC
TRBV27,TRBJ2-1,TRBD1,NA,CASAVGTEVYNEQFF,TGTGCCAGCGCCGTGGGGACAGAAGTTTACAATGAGCAGTTCTTC
TRBV6-1,TRBJ2-1,TRBD1,few,CASKDGTGDYNEQFF,TGTGCCAGCAAGGACGGGACAGGGGACTACAATGAGCAGTTCTTC
TRBV28,TRBJ1-5,TRBD1,once,CASRRTGTGDQPQHF,TGTGCCAGCAGGCGTACCGGGACAGGGGATCAGCCCCAGCATTTT
TRBV15,TRBJ1-2,NA,NA,CATSRDRASGASGYTF,TGTGCCACCAGCAGAGATCGGGCCAGTGGGGCATCTGGCTACACCTTC
TRBV27,TRBJ2-2,NA,NA,CASSLYWGAPTGELFF,TGTGCCAGCAGTTTATATTGGGGAGCGCCCACCGGGGAGCTGTTTTTT
TRBV27,TRBJ2-3,NA,NA,CASSFGQNTDTQYF,TGTGCCAGCAGTTTTGGGCAGAACACAGATACGCAGTATTTT
TRBV28,TRBJ1-5,NA,NA,CASSLGPGVGGQPQHF,TGTGCCAGCAGTCTTGGCCCAGGGGTGGGCGGTCAGCCCCAGCATTTT
TRBV2,TRBJ2-7,NA,once,CASRDSLTGQYF,TGTGCCAGCCGGGACTCCCTTACGGGGCAGTACTTC
TRBV19,TRBJ1-1,NA,once,CASSLYTEAFF,TGTGCCAGTAGTCTTTACACTGAAGCTTTCTTT
TRBV27,TRBJ2-7,NA,NA,CASRNTRLNNEQYF,TGTGCCAGCAGAAATACTAGGCTTAACAACGAGCAGTACTTC
TRBV19,TRBJ2-3,NA,NA,CASSMPRPGGGTDTQYF,TGTGCCAGTAGTATGCCCCGACCCGGGGGTGGCACAGATACGCAGTATTTT
TRBV29-1,TRBJ2-2,NA,NA,CSVVAGADNTGELFF,TGCAGCGTTGTGGCAGGGGCGGACAACACCGGGGAGCTGTTTTTT
TRBV5-4,TRBJ1-1,NA,NA,CASSLAGGEAFF,TGTGCCAGCAGCTTGGCCGGAGGGGAAGCTTTCTTT
TRBV14,TRBJ1-3,NA,NA,CASSRTVGRGNTIYF,TGTGCCAGCAGCCGGACAGTTGGTCGTGGAAACACCATATATTTT
TRBV19,TRBJ1-1,NA,NA,CASSRDLNTEAFF,TGTGCCAGTAGTAGAGACTTGAACACTGAAGCTTTCTTT
TRBV5-1,TRBJ2-7,NA,NA,CASSASSGAYEQYF,TGCGCCAGCAGCGCGAGTTCGGGGGCCTACGAGCAGTACTTC
TRBV7-9,TRBJ1-2,NA,NA,CASSPGENYGYTF,TGTGCCAGCAGCCCCGGAGAGAACTATGGCTACACCTTC